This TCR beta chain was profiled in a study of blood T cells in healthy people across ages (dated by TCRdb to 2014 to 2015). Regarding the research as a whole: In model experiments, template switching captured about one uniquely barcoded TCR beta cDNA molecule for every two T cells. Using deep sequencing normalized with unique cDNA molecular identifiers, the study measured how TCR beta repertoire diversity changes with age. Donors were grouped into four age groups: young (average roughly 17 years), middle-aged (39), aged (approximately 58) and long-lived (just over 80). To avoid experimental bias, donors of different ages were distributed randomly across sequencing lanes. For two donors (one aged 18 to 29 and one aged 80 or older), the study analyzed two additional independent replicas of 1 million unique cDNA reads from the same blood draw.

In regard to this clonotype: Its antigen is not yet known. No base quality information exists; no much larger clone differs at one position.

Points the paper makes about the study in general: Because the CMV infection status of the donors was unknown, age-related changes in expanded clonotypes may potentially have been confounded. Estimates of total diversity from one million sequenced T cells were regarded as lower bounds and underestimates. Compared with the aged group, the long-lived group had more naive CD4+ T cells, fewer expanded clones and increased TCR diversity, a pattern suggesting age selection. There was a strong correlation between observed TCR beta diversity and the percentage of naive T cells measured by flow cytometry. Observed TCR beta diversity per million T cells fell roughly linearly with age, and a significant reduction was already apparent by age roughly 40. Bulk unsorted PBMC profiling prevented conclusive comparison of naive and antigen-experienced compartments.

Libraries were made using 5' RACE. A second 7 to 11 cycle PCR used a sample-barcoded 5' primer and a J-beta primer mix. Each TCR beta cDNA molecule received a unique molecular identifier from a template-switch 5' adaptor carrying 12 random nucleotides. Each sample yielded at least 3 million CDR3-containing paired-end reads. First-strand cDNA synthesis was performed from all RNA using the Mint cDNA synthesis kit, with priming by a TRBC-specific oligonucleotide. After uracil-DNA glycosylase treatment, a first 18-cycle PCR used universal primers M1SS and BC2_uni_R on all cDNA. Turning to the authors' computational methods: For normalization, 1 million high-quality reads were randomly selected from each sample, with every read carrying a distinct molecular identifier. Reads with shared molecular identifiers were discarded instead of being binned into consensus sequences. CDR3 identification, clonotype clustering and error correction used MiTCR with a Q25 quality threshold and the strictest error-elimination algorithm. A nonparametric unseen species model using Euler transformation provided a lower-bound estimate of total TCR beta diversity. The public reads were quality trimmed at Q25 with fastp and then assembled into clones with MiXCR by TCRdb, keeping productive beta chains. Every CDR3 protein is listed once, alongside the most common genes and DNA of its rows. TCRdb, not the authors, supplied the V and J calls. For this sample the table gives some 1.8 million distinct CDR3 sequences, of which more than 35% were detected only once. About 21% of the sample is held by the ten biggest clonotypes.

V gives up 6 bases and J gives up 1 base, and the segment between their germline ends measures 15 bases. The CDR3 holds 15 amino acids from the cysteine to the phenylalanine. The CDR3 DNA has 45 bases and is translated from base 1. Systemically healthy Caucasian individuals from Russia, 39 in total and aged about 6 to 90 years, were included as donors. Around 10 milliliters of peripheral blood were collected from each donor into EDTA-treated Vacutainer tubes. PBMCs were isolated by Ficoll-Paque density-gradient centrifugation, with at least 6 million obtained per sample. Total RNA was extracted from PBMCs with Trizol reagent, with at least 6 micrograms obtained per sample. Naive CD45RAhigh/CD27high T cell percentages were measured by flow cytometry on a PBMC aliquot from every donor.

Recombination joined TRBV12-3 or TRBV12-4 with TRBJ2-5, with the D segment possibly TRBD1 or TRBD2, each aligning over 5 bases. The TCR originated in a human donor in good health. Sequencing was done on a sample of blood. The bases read TGTGCCAGCAGGTCTAATTGGGGGAGCCAAGAGACCCAGTACTTC. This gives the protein CASRSNWGSQETQYF.